A selection of T cell receptor beta chains follows, all from one sample in a study of shared T cell receptors in the human thymus. Clones were read by immunoSEQ multiplex PCR, and TCRdb kept only the in-frame ones, dropping some. The table records hundreds of thousands of clones, over 75% of them present only once. These sequences were also reported in another study, on human thymus T cells.

Specimen: thymocytes. These receptors were collected from a boy in the first two years of life with a congenital heart defect. CDR3s include the opening cysteine and the closing phenylalanine or tryptophan.

V gene | CDR3 protein
TRBV5-1 | CASSLGESPYEQYF
TRBV9 | CASSTQKGSGYGYTF
TRBV10-2 | CASSADFSYNEQFF
TRBV9 | CASSAAGGTNEKLFF
TRBV2 | CASRVQGQSYEQYF
TRBV28 | CASRGGTKREQYF
TRBV6-1 | CASSESFSGNTIYF
TRBV10-2 | CASSENQSNQPQHF
TRBV11-2 | CASRPGGGMNTEAFF
TRBV10-3 | CAISTSGNVGEQFF
TRBV9 | CASSAELGLPDEQFF
TRBV28 | CASSPPGRTDTQYF
TRBV7-9 | CASKPTSVRTDTQYF
TRBV14 | CASSQASSGGINEQFF
TRBV6-5 | CASSYSSRLQPQHF
TRBV5-6 | CASSLRGDTRSSYNSPLHF
TRBV2 | CASSEAGTGLDEQFF
TRBV5-5 | CASSTPYEQYF
TRBV27 | CASKLTSGSRRSSYEQYF
TRBV9 | CASSERGGDRGHGTEAFF
TRBV4-3 | CASSQGTSRGNEQFF
TRBV30 | CAWSHSGGAVTEDTQYF
TRBV5-4 | CASSPKRTSGGGPDTQYF
TRBV15 | CATSREGGGRFPHTDTQYF
TRBV6-6 | CAIQSGRVSYEQYF
TRBV6-1 | CASSEGGSTVYTDTQYF
TRBV27 | CASQDRGREETQYF
TRBV28 | CASGGNWKAGGNTIYF
TRBV5-6 | CASNTGGVSYEQYF
TRBV28 | CASSLGTGSSGNTIYF
TRBV6-5 | CASSYSRGGENTEAFF
TRBV25-1 | CASSRTSDTGELFF
TRBV4-1 | CASSLREAEQETQYF
TRBV6-5 | CASSQRTSPTYEQYF
TRBV25-1 | CASSEPKWLGQGFSTQYF
TRBV7-2 | CASSLTPTSQGNNGYTF
TRBV20-1 | CSASRGKKAFF
TRBV7-9 | CASSLEREPYEQYF
TRBV28 | CASSLFTECNMNTEAFF
TRBV6-5 | CASRTGRYYGYTF
TRBV28 | CASSPLGRELSYEQYF
TRBV6-1 | CASSEQGMNTEAFF